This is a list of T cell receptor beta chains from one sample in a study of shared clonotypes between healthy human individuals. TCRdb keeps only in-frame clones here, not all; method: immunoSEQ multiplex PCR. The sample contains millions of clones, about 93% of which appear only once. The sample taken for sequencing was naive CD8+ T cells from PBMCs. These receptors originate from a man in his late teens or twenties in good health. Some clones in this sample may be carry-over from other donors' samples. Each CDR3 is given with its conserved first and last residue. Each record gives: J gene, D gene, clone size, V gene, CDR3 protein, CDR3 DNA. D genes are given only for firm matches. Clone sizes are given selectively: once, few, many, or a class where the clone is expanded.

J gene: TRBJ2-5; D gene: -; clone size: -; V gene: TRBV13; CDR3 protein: CASSAGRKTETQYF; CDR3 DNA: TGTGCCAGCAGCGCCGGTAGGAAGACGGAGACCCAGTACTTC
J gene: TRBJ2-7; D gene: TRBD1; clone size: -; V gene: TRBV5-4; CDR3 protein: CASRRWDRDSYEQYF; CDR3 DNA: TGTGCCAGCAGGAGATGGGACAGGGACTCCTACGAGCAGTACTTC
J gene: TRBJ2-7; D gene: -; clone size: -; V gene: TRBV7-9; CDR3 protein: CASSSTGYEQYF; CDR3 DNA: TGTGCCAGCAGTTCGACGGGGTACGAGCAGTACTTC
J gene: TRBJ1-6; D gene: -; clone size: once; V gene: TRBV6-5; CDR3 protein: CASSYRTLYSPLHF; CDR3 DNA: TGTGCCAGCAGTTACCGAACCCTATATTCACCCCTCCACTTT
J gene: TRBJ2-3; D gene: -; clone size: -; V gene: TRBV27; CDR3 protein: CASSWGGAPPGTDTQYF; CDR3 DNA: TGTGCCAGCAGTTGGGGGGGGGCGCCGCCGGGCACAGATACGCAGTATTTT
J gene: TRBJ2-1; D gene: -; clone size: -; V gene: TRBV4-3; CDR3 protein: CASSQGSRAHNEQFF; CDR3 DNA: TGCGCCAGCAGCCAAGGGAGTAGGGCCCACAATGAGCAGTTCTTC
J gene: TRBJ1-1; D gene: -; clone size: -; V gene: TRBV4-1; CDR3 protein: CASSQDSGVTEAFF; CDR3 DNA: TGCGCCAGCAGCCAAGATAGCGGAGTCACTGAAGCTTTCTTT
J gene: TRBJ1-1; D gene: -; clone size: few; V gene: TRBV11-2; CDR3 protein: CASSPPGLPTRAEAFF; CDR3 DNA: TGTGCCAGCAGCCCCCCGGGCCTCCCAACGAGGGCTGAAGCTTTCTTT
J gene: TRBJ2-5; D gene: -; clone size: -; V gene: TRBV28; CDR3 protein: CASSSRTWRGLETQYF; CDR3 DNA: TGTGCCAGCAGTTCCCGTACCTGGAGGGGTTTAGAGACCCAGTACTTC
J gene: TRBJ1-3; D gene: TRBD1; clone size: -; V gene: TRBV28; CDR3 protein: CASRDSFSGNTIYF; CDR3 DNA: TGTGCCAGCCGGGACAGCTTCTCTGGAAACACCATATATTTT
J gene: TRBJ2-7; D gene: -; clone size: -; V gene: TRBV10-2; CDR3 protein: CASSESGYEQYF; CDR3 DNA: TGCGCCAGCAGTGAGTCGGGTTACGAGCAGTACTTC
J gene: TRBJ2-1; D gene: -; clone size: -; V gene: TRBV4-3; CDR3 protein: CASSQERDYNEQFF; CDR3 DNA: TGCGCCAGCAGCCAAGAGAGGGACTACAATGAGCAGTTCTTC
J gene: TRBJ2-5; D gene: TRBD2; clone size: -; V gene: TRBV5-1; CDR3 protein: CASSLNLRGRETQYF; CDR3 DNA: TGCGCCAGCAGCTTGAACCTGCGCGGGAGAGAGACCCAGTACTTC
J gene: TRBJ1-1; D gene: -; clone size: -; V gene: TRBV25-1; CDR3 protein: CASSDGVEAFF; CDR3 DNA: TGTGCCAGCAGCGACGGGGTTGAAGCTTTCTTT
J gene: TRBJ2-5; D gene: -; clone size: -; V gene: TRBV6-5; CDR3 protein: CASSPTGSGGETQYF; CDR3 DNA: TGTGCCAGCAGCCCCACCGGGAGTGGGGGTGAGACCCAGTACTTC
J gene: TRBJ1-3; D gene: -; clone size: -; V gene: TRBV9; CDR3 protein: CASSASGISGNTIYF; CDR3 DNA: TGTGCCAGCAGCGCGTCAGGGATCTCTGGAAACACCATATATTTT
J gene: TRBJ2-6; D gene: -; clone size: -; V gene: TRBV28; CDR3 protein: CASSFAGQYSGANVLTF; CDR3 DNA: TGTGCCAGCAGTTTCGCGGGACAGTACTCTGGGGCCAACGTCCTGACTTTC
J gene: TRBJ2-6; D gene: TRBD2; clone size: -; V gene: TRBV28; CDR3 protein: CASRASGRTGANVLTF; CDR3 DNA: TGTGCCAGCAGGGCTAGCGGGAGGACTGGGGCCAACGTCCTGACTTTC
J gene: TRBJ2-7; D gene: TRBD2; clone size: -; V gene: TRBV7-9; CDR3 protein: CASSFILAGAIGQYF; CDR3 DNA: TGTGCCAGCAGCTTTATCCTTGCGGGAGCTATCGGGCAGTACTTC
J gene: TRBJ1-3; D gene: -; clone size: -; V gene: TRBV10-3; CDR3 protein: CAIRTFTKETGNTIYF; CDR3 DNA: TGTGCCATCAGGACGTTCACGAAGGAAACTGGAAACACCATATATTTT
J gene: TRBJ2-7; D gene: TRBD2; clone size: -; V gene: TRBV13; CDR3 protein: CASSGVPAAGEGLAYEQYF; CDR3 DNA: TGTGCCAGCAGCGGGGTGCCGGCAGCGGGGGAAGGCTTGGCCTACGAGCAGTACTTC
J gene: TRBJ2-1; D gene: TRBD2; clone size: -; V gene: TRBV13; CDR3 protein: CASASGGNEQFF; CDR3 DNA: TGTGCCAGCGCTAGCGGGGGTAATGAGCAGTTCTTC
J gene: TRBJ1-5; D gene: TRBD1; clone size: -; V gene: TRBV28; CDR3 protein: CASSPTGFQPQHF; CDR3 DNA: TGTGCCAGCAGTCCGACAGGGTTTCAGCCCCAGCATTTT
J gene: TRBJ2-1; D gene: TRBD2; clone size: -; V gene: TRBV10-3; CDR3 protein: CAISDWREGPYNEQFF; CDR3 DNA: TGTGCCATCAGTGATTGGCGGGAGGGCCCCTACAATGAGCAGTTCTTC
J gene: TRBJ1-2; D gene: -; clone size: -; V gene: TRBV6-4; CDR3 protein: CASRCPYGYTF; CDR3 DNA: TGTGCCAGCAGGTGCCCCTATGGCTACACCTTC
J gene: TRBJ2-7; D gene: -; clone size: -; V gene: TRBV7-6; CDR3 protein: CASSLASGEQYF; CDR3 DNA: TGTGCCAGCAGCTTAGCCTCAGGGGAGCAGTACTTC
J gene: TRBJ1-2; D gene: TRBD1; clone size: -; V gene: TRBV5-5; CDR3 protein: CASAEDRAGYTF; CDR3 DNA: TGTGCCAGCGCCGAAGACAGGGCTGGCTACACCTTC
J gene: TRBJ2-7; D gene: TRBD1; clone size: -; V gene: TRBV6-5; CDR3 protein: CASSYGGTGLSYEQYF; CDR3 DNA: TGTGCCAGCAGTTACGGGGGGACAGGGTTATCCTACGAGCAGTACTTC
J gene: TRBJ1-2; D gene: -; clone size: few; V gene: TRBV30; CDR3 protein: CAWTLGNPNYGYTF; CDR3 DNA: TGTGCCTGGACCCTAGGGAATCCTAACTATGGCTACACCTTC
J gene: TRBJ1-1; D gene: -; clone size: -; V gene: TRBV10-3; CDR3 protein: CATRSGSNTEAFF; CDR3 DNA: TGTGCCACTCGGTCGGGGTCGAACACTGAAGCTTTCTTT
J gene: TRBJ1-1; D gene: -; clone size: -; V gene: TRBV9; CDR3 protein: CASSAGHPVAGAFF; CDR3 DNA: TGTGCCAGCAGCGCGGGACACCCAGTAGCGGGGGCTTTCTTT
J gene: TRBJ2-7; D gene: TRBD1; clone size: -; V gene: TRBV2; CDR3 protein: CASSGGTGGYEQYF; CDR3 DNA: TGTGCCAGCAGTGGAGGGACAGGGGGGTACGAGCAGTACTTC
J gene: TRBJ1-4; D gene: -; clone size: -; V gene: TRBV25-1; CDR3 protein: CASSERGVQEKLFF; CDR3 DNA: TGTGCCAGCAGTGAAAGGGGGGTACAAGAAAAACTGTTTTTT
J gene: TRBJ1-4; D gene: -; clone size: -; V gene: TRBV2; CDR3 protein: CASNIGGLNEKLFF; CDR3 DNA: TGTGCCAGCAATATCGGTGGCCTTAATGAAAAACTGTTTTTT
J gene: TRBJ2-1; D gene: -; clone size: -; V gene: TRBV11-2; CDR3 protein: CASSLAGDEQFF; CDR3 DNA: TGTGCCAGCAGCTTAGCTGGGGATGAGCAGTTCTTC
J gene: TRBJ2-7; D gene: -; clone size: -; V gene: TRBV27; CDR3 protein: CASSLSAGGGSYEQYF; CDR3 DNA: TGTGCCAGCAGTTTATCGGCAGGGGGAGGGTCCTACGAGCAGTACTTC
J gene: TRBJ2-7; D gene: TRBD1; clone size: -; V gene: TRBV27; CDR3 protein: CASSPGTGAGYEQYF; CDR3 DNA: TGTGCCAGCAGTCCCGGGACAGGGGCCGGCTACGAGCAGTACTTC
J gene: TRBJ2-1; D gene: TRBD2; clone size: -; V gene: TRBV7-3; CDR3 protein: CASSRGSSGRDWNEQFF; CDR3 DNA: TGTGCCAGCAGCCGGGGCTCTAGCGGGAGAGATTGGAATGAGCAGTTCTTC
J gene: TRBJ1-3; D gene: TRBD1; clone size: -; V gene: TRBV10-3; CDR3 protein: CAISDNRGTGNTIYF; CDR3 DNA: TGTGCCATCAGTGACAACAGGGGGACTGGAAACACCATATATTTT
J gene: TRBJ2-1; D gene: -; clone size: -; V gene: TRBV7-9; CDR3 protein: CASSLVPRVQVYNEQFF; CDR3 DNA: TGTGCCAGCAGCTTAGTTCCCAGAGTACAGGTCTACAATGAGCAGTTCTTC
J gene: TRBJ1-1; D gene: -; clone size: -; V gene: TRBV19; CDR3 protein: CASSIRQMNTEAFF; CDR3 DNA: TGTGCCAGTAGTATTAGGCAGATGAACACTGAAGCTTTCTTT
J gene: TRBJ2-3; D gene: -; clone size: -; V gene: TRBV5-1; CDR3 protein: CASSLYQEASMDTQYF; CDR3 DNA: TGCGCCAGCAGCTTGTACCAGGAGGCATCTATGGATACGCAGTATTTT
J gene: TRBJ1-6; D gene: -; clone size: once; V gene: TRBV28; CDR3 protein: CASSLSPGRPLHF; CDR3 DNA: TGTGCCAGCAGTTTATCGCCAGGGCGGCCCCTCCACTTT
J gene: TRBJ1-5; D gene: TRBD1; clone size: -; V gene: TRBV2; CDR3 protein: CASRVNRGEHQPQHF; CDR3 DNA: TGTGCCAGCAGGGTAAACAGGGGTGAGCATCAGCCCCAGCATTTT
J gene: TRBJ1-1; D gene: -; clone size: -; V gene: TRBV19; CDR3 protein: CASSIVQGRTEAFF; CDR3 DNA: TGTGCCAGTAGTATAGTTCAGGGACGGACTGAAGCTTTCTTT
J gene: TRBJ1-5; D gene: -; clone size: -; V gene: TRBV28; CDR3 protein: CASGGRGVQPQHF; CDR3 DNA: TGTGCCAGCGGGGGGCGCGGGGTTCAGCCCCAGCATTTT
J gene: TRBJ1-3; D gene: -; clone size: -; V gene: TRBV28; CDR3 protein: CASSYFGAGNTIYF; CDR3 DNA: TGTGCCAGCAGCTATTTTGGAGCTGGAAACACCATATATTTT
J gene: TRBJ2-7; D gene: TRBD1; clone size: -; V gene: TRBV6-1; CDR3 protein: CASSASTGFYEQYF; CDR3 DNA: TGTGCCAGCAGTGCCTCGACAGGGTTCTACGAGCAGTACTTC
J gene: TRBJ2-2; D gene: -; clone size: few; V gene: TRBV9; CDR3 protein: CASSVADAGELFF; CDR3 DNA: TGTGCCAGCAGCGTAGCCGACGCGGGGGAGCTGTTTTTT
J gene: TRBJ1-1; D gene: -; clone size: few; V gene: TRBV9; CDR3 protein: CASSPHRTGNTEAFF; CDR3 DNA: TGTGCCAGCAGCCCTCACCGCACAGGGAACACTGAAGCTTTCTTT
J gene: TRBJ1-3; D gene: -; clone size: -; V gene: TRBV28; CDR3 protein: CASGPGRPGNTIYF; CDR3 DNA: TGTGCCAGCGGGCCAGGGCGGCCCGGAAACACCATATATTTT
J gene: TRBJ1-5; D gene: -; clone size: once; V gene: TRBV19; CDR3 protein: CASSIDGEQPQHF; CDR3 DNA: TGTGCCAGTAGTATAGACGGAGAACAGCCCCAGCATTTT
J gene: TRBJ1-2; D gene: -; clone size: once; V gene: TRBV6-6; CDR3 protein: CASSSSRRVDGYTF; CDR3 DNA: TGTGCCAGCAGTTCTTCCCGGCGAGTCGATGGCTACACCTTC
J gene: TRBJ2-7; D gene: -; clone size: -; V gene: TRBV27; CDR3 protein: CASSLRFQTLRYEQYF; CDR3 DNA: TGTGCCAGCAGTTTACGGTTTCAGACCCTCCGTTACGAGCAGTACTTC